This T cell receptor beta chain was captured by sequencing in a study of cytomegalovirus exposure and HLA in healthy donors. Both 60 Vbeta primers and 13 Jbeta primers went into the PCR. The data were produced by immunoSEQ multiplex PCR, yet TCRdb's version contains in-frame clones alone and is incomplete. Of around 130,000 clones detected, roughly three quarters appear once; the ten largest clones hold 0.75% to 0.95%. The study sampled nominally healthy donors, though unrecorded immune exposures were likely. Comments on this clone: Its antigen remains unidentified.

V was pared by 1 base and J by 0 bases, with 10 bases between. This CDR3 spans 16 amino acids. Germline V CDR1 and CDR2: SGHVS, FQNEAQ. Study results and limitations: In an earlier analysis, most TCR beta V segments were productive about 87% or about 30% of the time. Of the V segments, some could not be distinguished, including TRBV6-2 and TRBV6-3, and were excluded.

The V and J genes are TRBV7-8 and TRBJ1-5, with unresolved D. The specimen sequenced was PBMCs. This receptor was taken from a woman aged 60-70 years in good health and CMV-seronegative. CDR3 DNA: TGTGCCAGCAGCTTAGGAGGTCCATATAGCAATCAGCCCCAGCATTTT. This translates into CASSLGGPYSNQPQHF.